This T cell receptor beta chain appears in the sequencing data of a study of control samples from healthy donors and cancer patients. Germline lookup yields CDR1 MGHDK and CDR2 SYGVNS. The CDR3 has 12 residues. With 3 bases removed from V and 10 bases from J, the gap between germline ends came to 7 bases. TCRdb's table, derived via immunoSEQ multiplex PCR, lists solely in-frame clones and lacks some. The data hold around 50,000 clones, with 85% to 95% observed a single time. Material: blood. This chain connects TRBV25-1 to TRBJ1-6; the D is unclear. The source of this sequence is a young man in good health. CDR3 protein: CASSELGSPLHF. The CDR3 DNA sequence: TGTGCCAGCAGTGAGCTTGGATCACCCCTCCACTTT.